The 24 T cell receptor beta chains presented below share a single source sample, sequenced in a study of blood T cell repertoires in COVID-19. TCRdb's table, derived via immunoSEQ multiplex PCR, lists solely in-frame clones and lacks some. The table has 250,000 to 350,000 clones, roughly 90% seen once. Input material: peripheral blood. The receptors were gathered from a woman aged 55-70 years with acute or convalescent COVID-19.

This chain uses TRBV18 with TRBJ2-7; a possible D gene is TRBD1 (5 bases). The V end was cut by 5 bases, the J end by 3 bases, with 8 bases between. Germline CDR1 reads KGHSH; CDR2 reads LQKENI. The CDR3 covers 12 residues. CDR3 sequence (DNA): TGTGCCAGCTCATACGACAGCTACGAGCAGTACTTC. Protein product: CASSYDSYEQYF.

The chain is built from TRBV5-4 and TRBJ2-7; the match to TRBD2 covers 10 bases. The germline V gene has CDR1 SGHNT and CDR2 YYREEE (reference sequence). V dropped 0 bases and J dropped 6; count of bases not matched to a gene: 6. This CDR3 is built from 15 residues. CDR3 sequence reads: CASSLGGLAGAEQYF. In nucleotides, the CDR3 is TGTGCCAGCAGCTTGGGCGGCCTAGCGGGGGCCGAGCAGTACTTC.

The chain employs TRBV7-9 and TRBJ2-5; TRBD1 matches 8 bases. There are 15 residues in the CDR3. Germline V gene data show CDR1 as SEHNR and CDR2 as FQNEAQ (reference sequence). Losses at the gene ends were 3 bases for V and 2 bases for J; bases not matched to a gene: 5. The CDR3 spells CASSFRQGTQETQYF. The DNA of the CDR3 is TGTGCCAGCAGCTTCCGACAGGGGACGCAAGAGACCCAGTACTTC.

The rearrangement uses TRBV20-1 and TRBJ1-2; the D is unclear. The CDR3 length is 14 residues. Trimming stripped 3 bases from V and 6 bases from J, with 17 bases between. The germline V gene has CDR1 DFQATT and CDR2 SNEGSKA (reference sequence). CDR3 coding DNA: TGCAGTGCTAGTCCCATCGGGGAGGTGAATGGCTACACCTTC. It is translated as CSASPIGEVNGYTF.

The V and J genes are TRBV18 and TRBJ1-5; 7 bases align to TRBD1. The V segment lost 4 bases and the J segment 10 bases; nucleotides outside the gene matches: 10. CDR3 length: 14 residues. The germline CDR1 and CDR2 sequences are KGHSH and LQKENI. CDR3 sequence (DNA): TGTGCCAGCTCACTTAGACAGGGAAGGGATCCCCAGCATTTT. The encoded protein is CASSLRQGRDPQHF.

The chain combines TRBV5-4 with TRBJ2-1; tentatively, D is TRBD2 (7 bases). The V end lost 3 bases, the J end lost 9 bases, and 13 bases lay between the germline ends. This CDR3 has 13 amino acids. The germline CDR1 and CDR2 sequences are SGHNT and YYREEE (reference sequence). The CDR3 nucleotides are TGTGCCAGCAGCTCCGAGGGGGGGACTGAGCAGTTCTTC. Translation: CASSSEGGTEQFF.

This sequence joins TRBV7-6 and TRBJ2-5, with D perhaps TRBD2 (6 bases). The V gene's germline CDR1 is SGHVS and CDR2 FNYEAQ. This CDR3 region has 16 residues. V shed 5 bases and J shed 3 bases, with 19 bases lying between them. The CDR3 DNA sequence: TGTGCCAGCAGCAGCTCAGGAGGGCCGGGCGAAGAGACCCAGTACTTC. It codes for CASSSSGGPGEETQYF.

This clone was picked up one time. The rearrangement links TRBV9 to TRBJ1-1, with unresolved D. CDR1 and CDR2 from the germline V gene are SGDLS and YYNGEE. V lost 3 bases and J lost 0, with 9 bases in between. The CDR3 runs 14 residues. Written as DNA, the CDR3 is TGTGCCAGCAGCGCCGAACTGATGAACACTGAAGCTTTCTTT. Amino acids: CASSAELMNTEAFF.

The genes are TRBV28 and TRBJ1-1; D is possibly TRBD1 (5 bases). V dropped 6 bases and J dropped 5 bases, with 16 bases sitting between them. Germline CDR1 and CDR2: MDHEN and SYDVKM. The length of the CDR3 is 14 residues. The CDR3 sequence: CASSLTYDRTEAFF. CDR3 in DNA: TGTGCCAGCAGCCTGACATACGACAGAACTGAAGCTTTCTTT.

The rearrangement joins TRBV19 to TRBJ2-1; TRBD2 is a possible D gene (6 bases). The CDR3 sequence is 16 residues long. The V gene lost 6 bases and the J gene lost 0 bases, with 15 bases spanning the gap. Germline CDR1 and CDR2: LNHDA and SQIVND (reference sequence). CDR3 bases: TGTGCCAGTAGATCCACTAGCACAAGCTCCTACAATGAGCAGTTCTTC. Translation gives CASRSTSTSSYNEQFF.

The DNA of the CDR3 is TGTGCCAGCAGCCAAGACGTCCGAGCGGGACCCTACGAGCAGTACTTC. The encoded protein is CASSQDVRAGPYEQYF. The genes are TRBV4-2 and TRBJ2-7, with 7 bases identical to TRBD2. Germline-derived CDR1 and CDR2 are LGHNA and YNFKEQ. V was pared by 0 bases and J by 2 bases, with 7 bases of the junction left unmatched. The CDR3 contains 16 residues.

The V call is TRBV27, the J call TRBJ2-7; 12 positions agree with TRBD2. Germline CDR1 MNHEY, CDR2 SMNVEV (reference sequence). CDR3 length: 18 residues. J gave up 6 bases and V 4 bases, and 16 bases lay outside the gene matches. CDR3 loop: CASSSYLQTSGSWGEQYF. The CDR3 DNA reads as TGTGCCAGCAGTTCCTACCTCCAGACTAGCGGGAGTTGGGGCGAGCAGTACTTC.

The chain recombines TRBV4-2 with TRBJ1-1; D might be TRBD1 (5 bases). Between the trimmed V and J ends, which lost 4 bases and 7 bases, there was a span of 10 bases. The length of the CDR3 is 12 residues. Germline loops: CDR1 LGHNA, CDR2 YNFKEQ. As DNA, the CDR3 is TGTGCCAGCAGCCCTACAGACAGTGAAGCTTTCTTT. Translated, it gives CASSPTDSEAFF.

The chain is built from TRBV6-6 and TRBJ1-5; D remains ambiguous. The V gene's germline CDR1 is MNHNY and CDR2 SVGAGI (reference sequence). The CDR3 has 14 amino acids. Deletions cut 0 bases from V and 4 bases from J, with 7 bases between. The CDR3 coding sequence is TGTGCCAGCAGTTACTCACACAAGAATCAGCCCCAGCATTTT. Amino acid sequence: CASSYSHKNQPQHF.

This chain connects TRBV5-5 to TRBJ2-7, with D unclear. Germline V gene lookup returns CDR1 SGHKS and CDR2 YYEKEE (reference sequence). CDR3 length equals 13 residues. Trimming left V 0 bases short and J 6 bases short, with 10 bases between. Written as DNA, the CDR3 is TGTGCCAGCAGCTTGGTTGGAGAGCGCGAGCAGTACTTC. This encodes CASSLVGEREQYF.

This rearrangement joins TRBV25-1 to TRBJ2-5; tentatively, D is TRBD1 (5 bases). The CDR3 is 15 residues long. CDR1 is MGHDK and CDR2 is SYGVNS in the germline V gene. The germline V and J ends were trimmed by 2 bases and 4 bases, with 14 bases remaining between them. CDR3 bases: TGTGCCAGCAGTGAAGGACACAGTAAAATAGAGACCCAGTACTTC. Amino acid sequence: CASSEGHSKIETQYF.

The CDR3: CASSGGHGGATEAFF. In nucleotides, the CDR3 is TGTGCCAGCAGCGGCGGACATGGGGGGGCCACTGAAGCTTTCTTT. The chain employs TRBV5-6 and TRBJ1-1, with D maybe TRBD1 (6 bases). Per the germline V gene, CDR1 is SGHDT and CDR2 is YYEEEE. CDR3 length equals 15 residues. V was shortened by 4 bases and J by 4 bases, with 17 bases between the two germline ends.

The CDR3 protein is CASSPGGNNEQFF. In nucleotides, the CDR3 is TGTGCCAGCAGCCCCGGAGGGAACAATGAGCAGTTCTTC. The chain is built from TRBV11-3 and TRBJ2-1; possibly TRBD2 for D (6 bases). The germline gives CDR1 SGHNT, CDR2 YENEEA. Trimming removed 5 bases from V and 5 bases from J, with 10 bases in between. The CDR3 sequence is 13 residues long. The full variable domain, rest sourced from reference TRBV11-3 and TRBJ2-1, is EAGVVQSPRYKIIEKKQPVAFWCNPISGHNTLYWYLQNLGQGPELLIRYENEEAVDDSQLPKDRFSAERLKGVDSTLKIQPAELGDSAVYLCASSPGGNNEQFFGPGTRLTVL.

The chain joins TRBV6-5 to TRBJ1-6, with TRBD1 matching 8 bases. This CDR3 comprises 15 residues. V gave up 6 bases and J gave up 9 bases; unmatched junction bases: 10. Germline-derived CDR1 and CDR2 are MNHEY and SVGAGI. CDR3 DNA sequence: TGTGCCAGCAGCCAAGGAGGACAGGGACGTTCACCCCTCCACTTT. It specifies CASSQGGQGRSPLHF.

The J gene is TRBJ2-7, the V gene TRBV19, with D perhaps matching TRBD1 (6 bases). With 6 bases removed from V and 4 bases from J, the gap between germline ends came to 16 bases. The CDR3 is 14 amino acids. Germline CDR1 LNHDA, CDR2 SQIVND (reference sequence). The CDR3 spells CASRNREGPYEQYF. Here the CDR3 DNA reads TGTGCCAGTAGAAACAGGGAAGGACCTTACGAGCAGTACTTC.

V gene TRBV10-3 combines with J gene TRBJ1-2; the D is unclear. Per the germline V gene, CDR1 is ENHRY and CDR2 is SYGVKD. The CDR3 totals 17 residues. Between the trimmed V and J ends, which lost 3 bases and 5 bases, there was a span of 22 bases. The CDR3, as DNA: TGTGCCATCAGTGACCCTAACGGGGTTCCCATCCCTTATGGCTACACCTTC. Protein product: CAISDPNGVPIPYGYTF.

The V call is TRBV7-9, the J call TRBJ2-2; 8 bases are a match to TRBD2. CDR3 size: 17 residues. Unmatched junction bases numbered 5, after V lost 1 base and J lost 1 base. The germline CDR1 and CDR2 sequences are SEHNR and FQNEAQ (reference sequence). The CDR3 coding sequence is TGTGCCAGCAGCTTAGTCAACCTAGCGGGGAACACCGGGGAGCTGTTTTTT. Amino acids: CASSLVNLAGNTGELFF.

The rearrangement links TRBV3-1 (or the pseudogene TRBV3-2) to TRBJ2-3; weak D call: TRBD2 (5 bases). The CDR3 is 13 residues long. The germline CDR1 and CDR2 sequences are LGHDT and YNNKEL (reference sequence). V was trimmed by 4 bases and J by 2 bases, leaving 7 bases between them. In DNA, the CDR3 is TGTGCCAGCAGCCGAGGGCCCACAGATACGCAGTATTTT. This translates into CASSRGPTDTQYF.

The chain employs TRBV19 and TRBJ1-5, with D tentatively TRBD1 (6 bases). The V end lost 0 bases, the J end lost 1 base, and 19 bases lay between the germline ends. The length of the CDR3 is 19 residues. Germline values: CDR1 LNHDA, CDR2 SQIVND (reference sequence). CDR3 nucleotide sequence: TGTGCCAGTAGTATAGATCGAACAGGGACATCGCGGAGCAATCAGCCCCAGCATTTT. This encodes CASSIDRTGTSRSNQPQHF.